The rows below give T cell receptor beta chains drawn from one sample of a study of cytomegalovirus exposure and HLA in healthy donors. Profiling relied on immunoSEQ multiplex PCR, and the TCRdb table lists in-frame clones only, not all of them. The sample includes fewer than 200,000 clones, roughly 80% of them seen just once. Material: PBMCs. The receptors come from a man in his fifties in good health and CMV-seropositive. Each CDR3 is given with its conserved first and last residue. The order of the fields is D gene, V gene, clone size, J gene, CDR3 DNA, CDR3 protein. D genes are given only for firm matches. The size of a clone is reported for some rows only, either as once, few or many, or as a class for expanded clones.

D gene: .
V gene: TRBV5-4
clone size: .
J gene: TRBJ1-1
CDR3 DNA: TGTGCCAGCAGCACGGAACAGTTGAACACTGAAGCTTTCTTT
CDR3 protein: CASSTEQLNTEAFF

D gene: TRBD1
V gene: TRBV19
clone size: few
J gene: TRBJ1-1
CDR3 DNA: TGTGCCAGTAGTAACCGGGACAGGGGCTCTGAAGCTTTCTTT
CDR3 protein: CASSNRDRGSEAFF

D gene: .
V gene: TRBV2
clone size: .
J gene: TRBJ1-5
CDR3 DNA: TGTGCCAGCAGTGAAGACCCCAGGGTCGGTCAGCCCCAGCATTTT
CDR3 protein: CASSEDPRVGQPQHF

D gene: .
V gene: TRBV28
clone size: .
J gene: TRBJ1-6
CDR3 DNA: TGTGCCAGCAGTTACGGGATTATTAATTCACCCCTCCACTTT
CDR3 protein: CASSYGIINSPLHF

D gene: .
V gene: TRBV6-6
clone size: .
J gene: TRBJ2-3
CDR3 DNA: TGTGCCAGCAGTTACTTCGGGACTAGCACAGATACGCAGTATTTT
CDR3 protein: CASSYFGTSTDTQYF

D gene: TRBD1
V gene: TRBV9
clone size: .
J gene: TRBJ2-1
CDR3 DNA: TGTGCCAGCAGCTCCGTCGGGACAGGGGCCTACAATGAGCAGTTCTTC
CDR3 protein: CASSSVGTGAYNEQFF

D gene: .
V gene: TRBV28
clone size: .
J gene: TRBJ1-5
CDR3 DNA: TGTGCCAGCAGTTTGGTTACAGGGCGGCAGCCCCAGCATTTT
CDR3 protein: CASSLVTGRQPQHF

D gene: .
V gene: TRBV7-8
clone size: .
J gene: TRBJ2-1
CDR3 DNA: TGTGCCAGCAGCTTAAAGCCCGTCACGGTCCTAGCCGTCCCCCATGAGCAGTTCTTC
CDR3 protein: CASSLKPVTVLAVPHEQFF

D gene: TRBD1
V gene: TRBV6-6
clone size: .
J gene: TRBJ1-4
CDR3 DNA: TGTGCCACTTCGACAGGGACTAATGAAAAACTGTTTTTT
CDR3 protein: CATSTGTNEKLFF

D gene: TRBD1
V gene: TRBV10-3
clone size: once
J gene: TRBJ1-4
CDR3 DNA: TGTGCCACGGGACAGGGGGATGAAAAACTGTTTTTT
CDR3 protein: CATGQGDEKLFF

D gene: TRBD1
V gene: TRBV11-1
clone size: .
J gene: TRBJ2-5
CDR3 DNA: TGTGCCAGCAGTCCCAAGGGGACAGGGTCAGAGACCCAGTACTTC
CDR3 protein: CASSPKGTGSETQYF

D gene: TRBD1
V gene: TRBV9
clone size: .
J gene: TRBJ1-6
CDR3 DNA: TGTGCCAGCAGCGGCCCAACAGGGGCCTCCTATAATTCACCCCTCCACTTT
CDR3 protein: CASSGPTGASYNSPLHF

D gene: TRBD1
V gene: TRBV4-3
clone size: .
J gene: TRBJ2-1
CDR3 DNA: TGCGCCAGCAGCCAGGAGACAGGGCTCTCCTACAATGAGCAGTTCTTC
CDR3 protein: CASSQETGLSYNEQFF

D gene: .
V gene: TRBV6-1
clone size: .
J gene: TRBJ2-5
CDR3 DNA: TGTGCCAGCAGGCCACAGGACCGCCAAGAGACCCAGTACTTC
CDR3 protein: CASRPQDRQETQYF

D gene: TRBD2
V gene: TRBV9
clone size: .
J gene: TRBJ2-5
CDR3 DNA: TGTGCCAGCAGCGCGGGAGCGGGGGCTGCAGAGACCCAGTACTTC
CDR3 protein: CASSAGAGAAETQYF

D gene: TRBD2
V gene: TRBV27
clone size: .
J gene: TRBJ2-1
CDR3 DNA: TGTGCCAGCAGTTTTAGCGGGAGTTCCTACAATGAGCAGTTCTTC
CDR3 protein: CASSFSGSSYNEQFF

D gene: .
V gene: TRBV5-4
clone size: .
J gene: TRBJ2-7
CDR3 DNA: TGTGCCAGCAGCCGGGGCTACGAGCAGTACTTC
CDR3 protein: CASSRGYEQYF

D gene: .
V gene: TRBV6-5
clone size: .
J gene: TRBJ1-6
CDR3 DNA: TGTGCCACCGAGGGCTCCTATAATTCACCCCTCCACTTT
CDR3 protein: CATEGSYNSPLHF

D gene: TRBD1
V gene: TRBV11-2
clone size: once
J gene: TRBJ1-2
CDR3 DNA: TGTGCCAGCAGCTTAGATCCCGGACAGGGTTATGGCTACACCTTC
CDR3 protein: CASSLDPGQGYGYTF

D gene: TRBD2
V gene: TRBV28
clone size: .
J gene: TRBJ2-7
CDR3 DNA: TGTGCCAGCAGTGGAGGACTAGCGCTCTCCTACGAGCAGTACTTC
CDR3 protein: CASSGGLALSYEQYF

D gene: TRBD2
V gene: TRBV27
clone size: .
J gene: TRBJ2-1
CDR3 DNA: TGTGCCAGCCTTCGAATAGCGGGAGCCAATGAGCAGTTCTTC
CDR3 protein: CASLRIAGANEQFF

D gene: TRBD1
V gene: TRBV15
clone size: .
J gene: TRBJ2-7
CDR3 DNA: TGTGCCACCAGCACCAGGGGGGGGACAGGGGTACCCTACGAGCAGTACTTC
CDR3 protein: CATSTRGGTGVPYEQYF

D gene: TRBD2
V gene: TRBV29-1
clone size: .
J gene: TRBJ2-1
CDR3 DNA: TGCAGCGTTGAGAGTCGACTAGCGGACAATGAGCAGTTCTTC
CDR3 protein: CSVESRLADNEQFF

D gene: .
V gene: TRBV2
clone size: .
J gene: TRBJ1-1
CDR3 DNA: TGTGCCAGCAGTTATGGTGAGCGCACTGAAGCTTTCTTT
CDR3 protein: CASSYGERTEAFF